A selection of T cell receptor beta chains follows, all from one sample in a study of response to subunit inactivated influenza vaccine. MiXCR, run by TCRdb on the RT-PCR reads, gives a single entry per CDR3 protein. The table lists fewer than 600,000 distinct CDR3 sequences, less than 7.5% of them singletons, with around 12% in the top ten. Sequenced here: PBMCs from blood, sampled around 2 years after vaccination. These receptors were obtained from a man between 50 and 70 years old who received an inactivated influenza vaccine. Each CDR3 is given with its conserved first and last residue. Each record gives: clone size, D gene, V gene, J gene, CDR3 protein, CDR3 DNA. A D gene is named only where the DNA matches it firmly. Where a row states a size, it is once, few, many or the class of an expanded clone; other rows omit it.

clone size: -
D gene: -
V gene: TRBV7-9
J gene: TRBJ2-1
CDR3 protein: CASSLPYRLGNEQFF
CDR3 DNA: TGTGCCAGCAGCTTACCGTACAGATTAGGCAATGAGCAGTTCTTC

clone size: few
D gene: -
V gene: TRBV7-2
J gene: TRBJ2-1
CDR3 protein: CASTPTSLPPYNEQFF
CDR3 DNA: TGTGCCAGCACTCCAACTAGCTTACCTCCCTACAATGAGCAGTTCTTC

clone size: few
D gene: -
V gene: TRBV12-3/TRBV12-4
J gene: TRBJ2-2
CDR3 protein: CASSSQYTGELFF
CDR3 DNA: TGTGCCAGCAGCTCCCAATACACCGGGGAGCTGTTTTTT

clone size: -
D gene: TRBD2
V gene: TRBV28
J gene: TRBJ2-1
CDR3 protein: CASRSSGSGNNEQFF
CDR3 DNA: TGTGCCAGCCGTTCTAGCGGGAGTGGGAACAATGAGCAGTTCTTC

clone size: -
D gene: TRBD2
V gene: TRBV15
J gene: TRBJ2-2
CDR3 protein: CATSRALAGNTGELFF
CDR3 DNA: TGTGCCACCAGCAGGGCACTAGCGGGGAACACCGGGGAGCTGTTTTTT

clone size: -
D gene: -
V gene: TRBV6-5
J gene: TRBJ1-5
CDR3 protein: CASRYDGNQPQHF
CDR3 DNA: TGTGCCAGCAGGTATGACGGCAATCAGCCCCAGCATTTT

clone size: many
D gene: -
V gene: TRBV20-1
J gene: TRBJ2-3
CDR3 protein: CSARDLARDTQYF
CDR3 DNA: TGCAGTGCTAGAGATCTAGCAAGAGATACGCAGTATTTT

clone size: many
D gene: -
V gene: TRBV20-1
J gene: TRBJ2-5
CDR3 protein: CSAGIQETQYF
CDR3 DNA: TGCAGTGCGGGTATACAAGAGACCCAGTACTTC

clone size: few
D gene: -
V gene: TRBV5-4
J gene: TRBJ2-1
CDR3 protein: CASSSDSVYNEQFF
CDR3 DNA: TGTGCCAGCAGCTCGGACAGCGTCTACAATGAGCAGTTCTTC

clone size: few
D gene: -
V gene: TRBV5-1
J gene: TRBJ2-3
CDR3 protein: CASSLRLPSISTDTQYF
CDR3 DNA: TGCGCCAGCAGCTTGAGGCTACCCTCAATCAGCACAGATACGCAGTATTTT

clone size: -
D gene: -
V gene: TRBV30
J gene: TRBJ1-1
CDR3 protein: CAWTFGTEAFF
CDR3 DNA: TGTGCCTGGACTTTCGGCACTGAAGCTTTCTTT

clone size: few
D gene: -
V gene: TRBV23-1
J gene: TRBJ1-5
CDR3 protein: CASSHGQPQHF
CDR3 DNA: TGCGCCAGCAGTCATGGTCAGCCCCAGCATTTT

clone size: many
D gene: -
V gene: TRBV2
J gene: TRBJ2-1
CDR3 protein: CASSLLEQFF
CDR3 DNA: TGTGCCAGCAGTCTCTTGGAGCAGTTCTTC

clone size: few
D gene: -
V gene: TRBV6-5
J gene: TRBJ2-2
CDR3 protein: CASSYSTRGTGELFF
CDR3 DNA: TGTGCCAGCAGCTATAGCACCCGAGGGACCGGGGAGCTGTTTTTT

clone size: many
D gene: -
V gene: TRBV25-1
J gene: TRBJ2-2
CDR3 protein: CASTAMGDTGELFF
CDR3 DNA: TGTGCCAGCACCGCTATGGGGGACACCGGGGAGCTGTTTTTT

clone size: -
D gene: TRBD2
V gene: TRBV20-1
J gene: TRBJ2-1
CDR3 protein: CSAMGASGSDEQFF
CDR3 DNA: TGCAGTGCTATGGGGGCTAGCGGGTCCGATGAGCAGTTCTTC

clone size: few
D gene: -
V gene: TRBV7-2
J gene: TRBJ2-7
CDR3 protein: CASSFRGRYEQYF
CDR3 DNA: TGTGCCAGCAGCTTTAGAGGACGGTACGAGCAGTACTTC

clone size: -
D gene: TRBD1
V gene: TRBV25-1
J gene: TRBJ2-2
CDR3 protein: CASSAGTGTNTGELFF
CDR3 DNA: TGTGCCAGCAGTGCCGGGACAGGGACGAACACCGGGGAGCTGTTTTTT

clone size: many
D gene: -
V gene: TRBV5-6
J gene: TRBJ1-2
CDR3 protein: CASSVYFDSYGYTF
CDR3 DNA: TGTGCCAGCAGCGTGTACTTCGACAGCTATGGCTACACCTTC

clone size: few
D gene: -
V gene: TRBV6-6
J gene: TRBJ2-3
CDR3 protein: CAFSGRATDTQYF
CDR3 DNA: TGTGCCTTCAGCGGGCGGGCTACAGATACGCAGTATTTT

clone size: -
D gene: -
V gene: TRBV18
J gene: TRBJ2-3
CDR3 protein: CASSPPVRMGLTDTQYF
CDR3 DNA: TGTGCCAGCTCACCGCCGGTCAGGATGGGACTTACAGATACGCAGTATTTT

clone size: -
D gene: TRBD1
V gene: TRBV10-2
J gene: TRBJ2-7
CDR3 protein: CASSDGTGFYEQYF
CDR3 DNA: TGCGCCAGCAGTGACGGGACAGGGTTCTACGAGCAGTACTTC

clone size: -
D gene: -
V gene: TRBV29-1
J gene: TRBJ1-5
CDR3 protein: CSVEGTRGGAQHF
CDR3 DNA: TGCAGCGTTGAAGGGACACGGGGTGGAGCCCAGCATTTT

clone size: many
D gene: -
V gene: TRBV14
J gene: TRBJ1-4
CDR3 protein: CASSQEVAFNEKLFF
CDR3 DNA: TGTGCCAGCAGCCAAGAGGTGGCTTTTAATGAAAAACTGTTTTTT

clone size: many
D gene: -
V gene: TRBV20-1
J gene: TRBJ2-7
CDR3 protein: CSAMGPRGYEQYF
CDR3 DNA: TGCAGTGCTATGGGCCCACGCGGCTACGAGCAGTACTTC

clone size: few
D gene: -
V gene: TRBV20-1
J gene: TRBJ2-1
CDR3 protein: CSASPRRGPYNEQFF
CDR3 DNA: TGCAGTGCTTCCCCCCGGCGGGGGCCCTACAATGAGCAGTTCTTC

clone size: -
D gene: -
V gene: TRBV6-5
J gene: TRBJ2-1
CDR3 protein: CASSYRRLAAAKGEQFF
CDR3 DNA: TGTGCCAGCAGTTACCGTCGTTTAGCGGCCGCTAAGGGGGAGCAGTTCTTC

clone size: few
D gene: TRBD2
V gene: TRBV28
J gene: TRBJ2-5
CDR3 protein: CASNRAGAQGETQYF
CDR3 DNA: TGTGCCAGCAATCGAGCGGGGGCCCAGGGAGAGACCCAGTACTTC

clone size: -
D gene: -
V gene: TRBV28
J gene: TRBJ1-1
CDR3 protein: CASSLGRITEAFF
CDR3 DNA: TGTGCCAGCAGTTTGGGGCGAATCACTGAAGCTTTCTTT

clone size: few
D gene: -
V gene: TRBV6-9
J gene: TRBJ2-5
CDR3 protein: CATPERGGTQYF
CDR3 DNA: TGTGCCACCCCTGAAAGAGGAGGGACCCAGTACTTC

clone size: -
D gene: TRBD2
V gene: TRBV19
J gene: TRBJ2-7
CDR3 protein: CASSLEREGRYEQYF
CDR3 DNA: TGTGCCAGTAGTCTCGAGCGGGAGGGCCGGTACGAGCAGTACTTC

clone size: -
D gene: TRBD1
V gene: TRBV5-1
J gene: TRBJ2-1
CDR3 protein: CASSLGQGGGEQFF
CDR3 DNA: TGCGCCAGCAGCTTGGGACAGGGCGGAGGTGAGCAGTTCTTC

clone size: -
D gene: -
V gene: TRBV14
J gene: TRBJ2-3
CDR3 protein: CASSQDLLGSDTQYF
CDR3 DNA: TGTGCCAGCAGCCAAGATCTGCTGGGGTCAGATACGCAGTATTTT

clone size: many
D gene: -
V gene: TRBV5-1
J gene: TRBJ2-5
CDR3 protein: CASSPQRETQYF
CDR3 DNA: TGCGCCAGCAGCCCGCAGCGAGAGACCCAGTACTTC

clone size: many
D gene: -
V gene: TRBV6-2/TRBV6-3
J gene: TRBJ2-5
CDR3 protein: CASSSGVKTQYF
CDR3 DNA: TGTGCCAGCAGTTCCGGTGTTAAGACCCAGTACTTC

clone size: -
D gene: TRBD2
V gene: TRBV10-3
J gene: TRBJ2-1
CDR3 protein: CAARRLAGVYSYNEQFF
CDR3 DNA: TGTGCCGCCCGGCGGCTAGCGGGAGTTTACTCCTACAATGAGCAGTTCTTC

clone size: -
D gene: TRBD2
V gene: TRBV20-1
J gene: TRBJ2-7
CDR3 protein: CSARVPSGRARHEQYF
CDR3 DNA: TGCAGTGCTAGAGTCCCTAGCGGGAGGGCCAGGCACGAGCAGTACTTC

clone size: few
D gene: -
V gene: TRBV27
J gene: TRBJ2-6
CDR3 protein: CASTKMFSGANVLTF
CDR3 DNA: TGTGCCAGCACTAAAATGTTCTCTGGGGCCAACGTCCTGACTTTC

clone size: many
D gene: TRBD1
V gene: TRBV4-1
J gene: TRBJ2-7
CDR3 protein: CASSWGQGTSGEQYF
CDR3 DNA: TGCGCCAGCAGCTGGGGACAGGGGACTTCAGGCGAGCAGTACTTC

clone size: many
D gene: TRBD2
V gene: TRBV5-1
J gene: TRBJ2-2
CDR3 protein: CASSPAGDTGELFF
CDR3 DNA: TGCGCCAGCAGCCCGGCGGGGGACACCGGGGAGCTGTTTTTT

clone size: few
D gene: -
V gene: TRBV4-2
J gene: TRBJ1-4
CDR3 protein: CASSQDGRENEKLFF
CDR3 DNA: TGTGCCAGCAGCCAAGATGGCAGGGAGAATGAAAAACTGTTTTTT

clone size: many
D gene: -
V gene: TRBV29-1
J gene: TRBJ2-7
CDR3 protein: CSVTDPIGPYEQYF
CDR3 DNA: TGCAGCGTGACCGACCCCATCGGTCCCTACGAGCAGTACTTC

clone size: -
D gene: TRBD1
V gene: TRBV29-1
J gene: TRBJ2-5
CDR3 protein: CSVDETGTGGGKETQYF
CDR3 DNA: TGCAGCGTCGATGAAACCGGGACAGGGGGCGGTAAGGAGACCCAGTACTTC

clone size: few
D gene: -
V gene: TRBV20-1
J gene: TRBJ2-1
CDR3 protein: CSARDPDGNEQFF
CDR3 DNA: TGCAGTGCTAGAGATCCGGACGGGAATGAGCAGTTCTTC

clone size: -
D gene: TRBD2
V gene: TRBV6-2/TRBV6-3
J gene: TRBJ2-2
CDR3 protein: CASSYSLAVPWAGELFF
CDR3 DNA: TGTGCCAGCAGTTATTCCCTAGCGGTCCCTTGGGCCGGGGAGCTGTTTTTT

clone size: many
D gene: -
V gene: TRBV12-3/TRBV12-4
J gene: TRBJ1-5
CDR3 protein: CASSREAGGNQPQHF
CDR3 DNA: TGTGCCAGCAGCCGGGAGGCAGGGGGCAATCAGCCCCAGCATTTT

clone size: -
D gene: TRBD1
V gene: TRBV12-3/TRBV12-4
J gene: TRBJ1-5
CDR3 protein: CASSLGTGRGEPQHF
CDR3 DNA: TGTGCCAGCAGTTTAGGGACAGGGAGGGGGGAGCCCCAGCATTTT

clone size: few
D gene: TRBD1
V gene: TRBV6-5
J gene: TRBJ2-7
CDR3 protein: CASGTVNEQYF
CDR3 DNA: TGTGCCAGCGGGACAGTCAACGAGCAGTACTTC

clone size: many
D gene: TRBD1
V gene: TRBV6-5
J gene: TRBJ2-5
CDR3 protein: CASSYPGTGVETQYF
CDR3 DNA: TGTGCCAGCAGTTATCCCGGGACAGGGGTAGAGACCCAGTACTTC

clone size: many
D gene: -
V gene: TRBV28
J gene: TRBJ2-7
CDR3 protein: CASSLMGRDLVEQYF
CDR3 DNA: TGTGCCAGCAGTTTGATGGGCAGGGACTTGGTCGAGCAGTACTTC

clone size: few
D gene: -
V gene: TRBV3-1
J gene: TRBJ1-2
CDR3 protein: CASSQDLQGWGYTF
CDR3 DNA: TGTGCCAGCAGCCAAGATCTCCAGGGATGGGGCTACACCTTC

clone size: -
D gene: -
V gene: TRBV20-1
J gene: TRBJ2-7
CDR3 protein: CSARIRTPTPPYEQYF
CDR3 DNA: TGCAGTGCTAGAATCCGGACACCAACCCCCCCCTACGAGCAGTACTTC

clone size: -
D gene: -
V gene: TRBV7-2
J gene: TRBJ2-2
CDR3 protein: CASSQDFVGELFF
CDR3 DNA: TGTGCCAGCAGCCAGGATTTTGTGGGGGAGCTGTTTTTT

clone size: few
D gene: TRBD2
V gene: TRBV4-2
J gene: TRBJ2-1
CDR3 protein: CASSQGPLTGGPYNEQFF
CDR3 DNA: TGTGCCAGCAGCCAAGGACCTCTCACGGGAGGGCCTTACAATGAGCAGTTCTTC